This TCR beta chain was sequenced during a study of T cells after yellow fever vaccination. Whole-study context: Preparation used SMART-Seq v4 Ultra Low Input for the low-cell-number fractions.

Germline-derived CDR1 and CDR2 are SNHLY and FYNNEI. The CDR3 is made up of 15 amino acids. With 6 bases clipped from V and 4 bases from J, the junction kept 6 bases outside the gene matches. In TCRdb, the 5' RACE reads were re-called with MiXCR into one record per CDR3 protein. The table lists 500,000 to 650,000 distinct CDR3 sequences, roughly 12% of them singletons. This receptor was obtained from a young man who received the YFV17D yellow fever vaccine. Sequenced here: PBMCs, sampled on the day of the yellow fever booster vaccination. The chain links TRBV2 to TRBJ2-2; TRBD1 agrees at 9 bases. CDR3 region: CASRSDRGGTGELFF. In nucleotides, the CDR3 is TGTGCCAGCAGGTCGGACAGGGGAGGCACCGGGGAGCTGTTTTTT.